The T cell receptor beta chain under discussion was sequenced for a study of cytotoxic CD8 clonotypes in ibrutinib-treated CLL. Across the whole study: Results showed roughly 25 partial and 2 complete responses; following median approximately 73 months, approximately 14 remained remitted, approximately 12 advanced. On average, each sample had roughly 230,000 productive templates and about 89,000 productive rearrangements. Study results and limitations: Stable or contracted on treatment, public clonotypes were also uncommon.

The CDR3 totals 15 residues. Trimming stripped 0 bases from V and 2 bases from J, with 11 bases between. Germline CDR1 and CDR2: MNHEY and SVGAGI. About this clone itself: Its antigen is unidentified.

Target depth was 1 in 200,000 to 1 in 1 million T cells, about 10x per clonotype. The assay was immunoSEQ multiplex PCR, and TCRdb's table has in-frame clones only and misses some. Here the sample spans about 92,000 clones, 70% to 80% being singletons. The clonotype comes from a human donor with chronic lymphocytic leukemia. The rearrangement links TRBV6-5 to TRBJ2-7, with D perhaps assigned TRBD1 or TRBD2 (5 bases each). The input for sequencing was PBMCs, taken after 24 months of ibrutinib treatment. CDR3 region: CASSYSGVGAYEQYF. CDR3 nucleotide sequence: TGTGCCAGCAGTTACTCGGGGGTAGGGGCCTACGAGCAGTACTTC.